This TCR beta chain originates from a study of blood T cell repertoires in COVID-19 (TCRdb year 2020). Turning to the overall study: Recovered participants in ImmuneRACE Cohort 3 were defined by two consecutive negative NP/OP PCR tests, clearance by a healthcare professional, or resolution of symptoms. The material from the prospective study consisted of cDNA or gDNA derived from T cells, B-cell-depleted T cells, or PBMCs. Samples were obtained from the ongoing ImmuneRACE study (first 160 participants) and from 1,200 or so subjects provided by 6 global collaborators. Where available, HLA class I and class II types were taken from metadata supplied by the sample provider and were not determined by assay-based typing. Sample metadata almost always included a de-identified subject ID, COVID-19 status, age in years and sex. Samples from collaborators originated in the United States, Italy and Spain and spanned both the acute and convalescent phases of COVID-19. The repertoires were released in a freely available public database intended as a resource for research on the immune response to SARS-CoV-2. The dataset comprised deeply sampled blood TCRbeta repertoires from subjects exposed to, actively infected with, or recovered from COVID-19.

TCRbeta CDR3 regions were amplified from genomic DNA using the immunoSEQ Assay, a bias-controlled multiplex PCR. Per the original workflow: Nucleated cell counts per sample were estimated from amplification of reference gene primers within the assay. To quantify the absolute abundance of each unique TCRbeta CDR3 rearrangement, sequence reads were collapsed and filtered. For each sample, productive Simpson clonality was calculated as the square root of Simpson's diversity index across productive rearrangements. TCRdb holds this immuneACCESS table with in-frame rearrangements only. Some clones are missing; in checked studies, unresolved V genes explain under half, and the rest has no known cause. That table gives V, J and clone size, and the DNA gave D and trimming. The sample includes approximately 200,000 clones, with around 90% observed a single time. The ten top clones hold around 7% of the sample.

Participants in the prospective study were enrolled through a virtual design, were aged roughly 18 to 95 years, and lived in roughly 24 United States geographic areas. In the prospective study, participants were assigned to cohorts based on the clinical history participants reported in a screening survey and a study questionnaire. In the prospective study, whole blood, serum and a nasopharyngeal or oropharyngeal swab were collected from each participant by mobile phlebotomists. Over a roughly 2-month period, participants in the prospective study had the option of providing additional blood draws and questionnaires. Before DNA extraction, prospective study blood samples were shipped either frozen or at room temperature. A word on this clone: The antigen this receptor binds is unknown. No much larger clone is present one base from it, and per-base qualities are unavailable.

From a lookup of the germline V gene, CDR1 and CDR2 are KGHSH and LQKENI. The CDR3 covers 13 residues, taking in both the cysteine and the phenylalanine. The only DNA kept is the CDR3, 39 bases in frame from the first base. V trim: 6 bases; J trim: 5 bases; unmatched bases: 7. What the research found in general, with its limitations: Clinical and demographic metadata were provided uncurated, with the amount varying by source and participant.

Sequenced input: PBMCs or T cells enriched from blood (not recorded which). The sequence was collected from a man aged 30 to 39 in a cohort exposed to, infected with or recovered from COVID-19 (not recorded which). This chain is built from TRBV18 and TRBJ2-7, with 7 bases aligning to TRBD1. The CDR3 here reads CASSQQGLHEQYF. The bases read TGTGCCAGCTCGCAACAGGGGCTCCACGAGCAGTACTTC.